In its sample, the clone carrying this TCR beta chain was seen many times. The data originate from a study of Graves' ophthalmopathy and Graves' hyperthyroidism. Amplified TCR beta CDR3 regions were obtained using RNA transcripts as template. In the first round, RT-PCR was carried out with HTBI primers, and a multiplex PCR formed the second round. One entry per CDR3 protein, called by TCRdb with MiXCR from the multiplex PCR reads. Of some 160,000 distinct CDR3 sequences in the sample, just under 40% were seen once. The TCR comes from a man aged 30-40 years with Graves' ophthalmopathy. The sample was peripheral blood.

The CDR3 DNA reads as TGTGCCACACAAGGGTCCGGAAGAGCCGCCTACGAGCAGTACTTC. Amino acids: CATQGSGRAAYEQYF. The V gene is TRBV6-5, the J gene TRBJ2-7; D is ambiguous. The CDR3 length is 15 residues. Trimming removed 10 bases from V and 2 bases from J, with 21 bases in between. Per the germline V gene, CDR1 is MNHEY and CDR2 is SVGAGI.